These T cell receptor beta chains were read from a single sample in a study of spatial heterogeneity in lung cancer. One entry per CDR3 protein results from TCRdb running MiXCR on the 5' RACE reads. The data contain about 38,000 distinct CDR3 sequences, approximately 8% of them seen just once; the ten biggest clones take up 8.5% to 10%. Here the sequenced sample was PBMCs, taken at follow-up. The source of these receptors is a male donor with early-stage non-small cell lung cancer. Both conserved end residues are part of each CDR3. The D gene is left open where the match is weak. Rows may omit the clone size; those that give it use once, few, many or a size class.

clone size	J gene	D gene	V gene	CDR3 DNA	CDR3 protein
few	TRBJ2-1	.	TRBV15	TGTGCCACCAGCAGCGGACCTCGGGGGTTAGTGGAGCAGTTCTTC	CATSSGPRGLVEQFF
many	TRBJ2-2	.	TRBV11-3	TGTGCCAGCAGCTTATCGGACTCCGGGGAGCTGTTTTTT	CASSLSDSGELFF
many	TRBJ2-2	TRBD1	TRBV5-1	TGCGCCAGCAGCCGCGACAGGGAAAACACCGGGGAGCTGTTTTTT	CASSRDRENTGELFF
few	TRBJ1-1	.	TRBV6-6	TGTGCCAGCAGCCGAGGGCAGGGACTCACTGAAGCTTTCTTT	CASSRGQGLTEAFF
.	TRBJ1-5	.	TRBV11-2	TGTGCCAGCAGCCAAAGCGGGTTCCTTAATCAGCCCCAGCATTTT	CASSQSGFLNQPQHF
many	TRBJ1-2	TRBD1	TRBV30	TGTGCCTGGAGTTTTAGGACAGGGGCGGGTGATGGCTACACCTTC	CAWSFRTGAGDGYTF
few	TRBJ1-4	TRBD1	TRBV29-1	TGCAGCGTTTCGGGACAGGGGGCCGGTGAAAAACTGTTTTTT	CSVSGQGAGEKLFF
many	TRBJ1-6	.	TRBV6-7	TGTGCCAGCAGTTACTTGCCTGCCGGGCCCGATAATTCACCCCTCCACTTT	CASSYLPAGPDNSPLHF
many	TRBJ2-7	TRBD2	TRBV6-1	TGTGCCAGCACGCCTAGCGGGGTCTACGAGCAGTACTTC	CASTPSGVYEQYF
many	TRBJ2-5	.	TRBV7-6	TGTGCCAGCAGCTACTTGGAGGGGGAGACCCAGTACTTC	CASSYLEGETQYF
many	TRBJ2-1	.	TRBV5-1	TGCGCCAGCAGAACAGGGAATGAGCAGTTCTTC	CASRTGNEQFF
many	TRBJ1-2	TRBD1	TRBV18	TGTGCCAGCTCACCACCGGAGGGACAGGGTTTATGGTATGGCTACACCTTC	CASSPPEGQGLWYGYTF
many	TRBJ1-5	TRBD1	TRBV9	TGTGCCGGATCGGGGGCCGGCAGGGGGGCCCGTATGGACAATCAGCCCCAGCATTTT	CAGSGAGRGARMDNQPQHF
many	TRBJ2-2	.	TRBV18	TGTGCCAGCTCCCAGGATGCGGCGGGGGAGCTGTTTTTT	CASSQDAAGELFF
many	TRBJ2-1	.	TRBV27	TGTGCCAGCAGTTTTGGAGGACGGGAGCAGTTCTTC	CASSFGGREQFF
many	TRBJ1-1	.	TRBV7-2	TGTGCCAGCAGCATAGGGGAAAGGAACACTGAAGCTTTCTTT	CASSIGERNTEAFF
many	TRBJ2-1	.	TRBV12-3/TRBV12-4	TGTGCCAGCAGTTTAAGGGGGGAAGGGGACAATGAGCAGTTCTTC	CASSLRGEGDNEQFF
few	TRBJ2-5	TRBD2	TRBV5-4	TGTGCCAGCAGCTTGGGGAGCGGGGGGTACCAAGAGACCCAGTACTTC	CASSLGSGGYQETQYF
.	TRBJ2-2	.	TRBV5-1	TGCGCCAGCAGCTTGTGGGAGACCCTGAACACCGGGGAGCTGTTTTTT	CASSLWETLNTGELFF
many	TRBJ2-3	.	TRBV5-5	TGTGCCAGCAGCTTGACGGCCTTTAGCACAGATACGCAGTATTTT	CASSLTAFSTDTQYF
many	TRBJ2-7	.	TRBV5-1	TGCGCCAGCAGCTTGGGAGGTTCCACAACCCAATACGAGCAGTACTTC	CASSLGGSTTQYEQYF
.	TRBJ1-2	TRBD1	TRBV29-1	TGCAGCGTTGATGAGGACAGGGTACCCCGTGGCTACACCTTC	CSVDEDRVPRGYTF
.	TRBJ1-5	.	TRBV12-3/TRBV12-4	TGTGCCAGCAGTCCCTTCTCGCAAGGGGGGGGCAATCAGCCCCAGCATTTT	CASSPFSQGGGNQPQHF
many	TRBJ2-3	TRBD2	TRBV29-1	TGCAGCGTTGTCGAAGCGGGGGGGCAAGATACGCAGTATTTT	CSVVEAGGQDTQYF
many	TRBJ2-7	TRBD1	TRBV12-3/TRBV12-4	TGTGCCAGCAGATTTCTTGACAGGGGGAACTCCTACGAGCAGTACTTC	CASRFLDRGNSYEQYF
many	TRBJ2-7	.	TRBV7-9	TGTGCCAGCAGCTCCCTCAACCGGGACACCTACGAGCAGTACTTC	CASSSLNRDTYEQYF
many	TRBJ1-1	.	TRBV6-2/TRBV6-3	TGTGCCAGCAGCCGAGAAGGTCTGAACACTGAAGCTTTCTTT	CASSREGLNTEAFF
many	TRBJ2-7	.	TRBV11-1	TGTGCCAGCAGCTTCGCGACAGCCTACGAGCAGTACTTC	CASSFATAYEQYF
many	TRBJ2-1	.	TRBV24-1	TGTCCTTGGGACACCCAATCCTACAATGAGCAGTTCTTC	CPWDTQSYNEQFF
many	TRBJ1-6	.	TRBV12-3/TRBV12-4	TGTGCCAGCAGCCTGTCTGGGGGCTTGATTTCACCCCTCCACTTT	CASSLSGGLISPLHF
few	TRBJ1-1	TRBD1	TRBV20-1	TGCAGTGCCTCGGGACAGCTGAACACTGAAGCTTTCTTT	CSASGQLNTEAFF
many	TRBJ2-1	.	TRBV12-5	TGTGCTAGTGGTCAATGGAGTGAGCAGTTCTTC	CASGQWSEQFF
many	TRBJ1-2	.	TRBV29-1	TGCAGCGTCCACAGGGAGGGGGGCTATGGCTACACCTTC	CSVHREGGYGYTF
medium-sized	TRBJ1-1	.	TRBV10-3	TGTGCCATCAGCGAAGAAAACGCAGCGGGACAGAACACTGAAGCTTTCTTT	CAISEENAAGQNTEAFF
.	TRBJ2-3	.	TRBV3-1	TGTGCCAGCAGCCAAGATTGGGCCTCACTCGGGGATACGCAGTATTTT	CASSQDWASLGDTQYF
many	TRBJ2-1	.	TRBV5-1	TGCGCCAGCAGGGCGGATGATTACAATGAGCAGTTCTTC	CASRADDYNEQFF
many	TRBJ1-4	.	TRBV20-1	TGCAGTGTACTACGGGACACCGGGACGAGGACTAATGAAAAACTGTTTTTT	CSVLRDTGTRTNEKLFF
.	TRBJ2-5	.	TRBV2	TGTGCCAGTCGGAGGGGGAGACAAGAGACCCAGTACTTC	CASRRGRQETQYF
many	TRBJ1-2	TRBD1	TRBV7-9	TGTGCCAGCAGCTTAAGCACAGGGGGCGCAAACTATGGCTACACCTTC	CASSLSTGGANYGYTF
.	TRBJ2-5	.	TRBV25-1	TGTGCCAGCAGTGAGAACCGGGGGGCTCAAGAGACCCAGTACTTC	CASSENRGAQETQYF
many	TRBJ2-7	.	TRBV7-2	TGTGCCAGCAGCCGGGGGCCCTCCAATGACGAGCAGTACTTC	CASSRGPSNDEQYF
many	TRBJ2-5	.	TRBV10-3	TGTGCCATCAGTGACGTGGGGGGGGCCCTACAAGAGACCCAGTACTTC	CAISDVGGALQETQYF
many	TRBJ2-1	TRBD2	TRBV14	TGTGCCAGCCGCCCACCGGGACTAGCGTTGGATGAGCAGTTCTTC	CASRPPGLALDEQFF